This T cell receptor (beta chain) emerged from a study of blood T cell repertoires in COVID-19. The protocol was immunoSEQ multiplex PCR, while the TCRdb copy is restricted to in-frame clones and leaves out a portion. The top ten clones hold more than 3% of a sample with approximately 210,000 clones, about four fifths of them seen once. Resolution of symptoms, clearance, or two negative PCRs was present in recovered Cohort 3 donors. The CDR3 extends over 12 amino acids. Deletions cut 6 bases from V and 2 bases from J, with 8 bases between. Germline V CDR1 and CDR2: MNHEY, SVGAGI. The genes are TRBV6-5 and TRBJ2-7; D gene uncertain. This receptor was identified in a woman between 55 and 75 years old who had recovered from COVID-19. Sequencing input: PBMCs or T cells enriched from blood (not recorded which). The CDR3 bases are TGTGCCAGCAGCCGCGACACCTACGAGCAGTACTTC. It translates to CASSRDTYEQYF.